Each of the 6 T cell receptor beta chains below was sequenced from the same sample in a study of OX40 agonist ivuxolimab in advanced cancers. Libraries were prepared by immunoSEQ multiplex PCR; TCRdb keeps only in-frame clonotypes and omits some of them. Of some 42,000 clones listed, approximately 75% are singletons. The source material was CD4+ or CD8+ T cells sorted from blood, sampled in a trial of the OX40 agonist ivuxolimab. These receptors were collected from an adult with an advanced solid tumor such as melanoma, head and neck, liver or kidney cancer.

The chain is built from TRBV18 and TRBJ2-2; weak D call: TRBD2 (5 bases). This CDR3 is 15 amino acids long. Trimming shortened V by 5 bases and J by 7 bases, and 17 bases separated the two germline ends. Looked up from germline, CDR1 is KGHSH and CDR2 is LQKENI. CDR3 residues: CASSSPGLRGGELFF. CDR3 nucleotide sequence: TGTGCCAGCTCATCCCCCGGACTTCGGGGCGGGGAGCTGTTTTTT.

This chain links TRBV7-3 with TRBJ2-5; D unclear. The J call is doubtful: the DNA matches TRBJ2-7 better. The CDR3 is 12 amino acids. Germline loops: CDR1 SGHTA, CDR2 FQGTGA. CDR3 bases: TGTGCCAGCAGCCCAAGCTCCTACGAGCAGTACTTC. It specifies CASSPSSYEQYF.

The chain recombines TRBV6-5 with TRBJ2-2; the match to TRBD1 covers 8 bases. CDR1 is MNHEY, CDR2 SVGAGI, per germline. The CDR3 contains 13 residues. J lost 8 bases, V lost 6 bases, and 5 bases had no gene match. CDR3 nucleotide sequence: TGTGCCAGCAGCCGGGACAGGACTGGGGAGCTGTTTTTT. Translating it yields CASSRDRTGELFF.

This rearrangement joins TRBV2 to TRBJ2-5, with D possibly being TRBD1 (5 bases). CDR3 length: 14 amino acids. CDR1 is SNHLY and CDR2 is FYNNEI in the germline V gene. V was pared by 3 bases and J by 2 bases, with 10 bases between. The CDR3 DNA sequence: TGTGCCAGCAGTGATGGCAGGGCACAAGAGACCCAGTACTTC. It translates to CASSDGRAQETQYF.

The DNA of the CDR3 is TGCAGCGTATACTTGCCGGGACAGGGAGGAGAGACCCAGTACTTC. This gives the protein CSVYLPGQGGETQYF. This chain uses TRBV29-1 with TRBJ2-5; 9 bases are a match to TRBD1. Trimming took 6 bases from V and 4 from J; bases not matched to a gene: 12. Germline CDR1 SQVTM, CDR2 ANQGSEA. The CDR3 runs to 15 residues.

CDR3 amino acids: CASSLVAPTTDTQYF. The CDR3 nucleotides are TGTGCCAGCAGCTTAGTCGCCCCGACCACAGATACGCAGTATTTT. The rearrangement links TRBV7-2 to TRBJ2-3; D ambiguous. CDR3 size: 15 residues. Looked up from germline, CDR1 is SGHTA and CDR2 is FQGNSA. Between the trimmed V and J ends, which lost 1 base and 2 bases, there was a span of 10 bases. Full variable domain (outside the CDR3, taken from reference TRBV7-2 and TRBJ2-3): GAGVSQSPSNKVTEKGKDVELRCDPISGHTALYWYRQSLGQGLEFLIYFQGNSAPDKSGLPSDRFSAERTGGSVSTLTIQRTQQEDSAVYLCASSLVAPTTDTQYFGPGTRLTVL.